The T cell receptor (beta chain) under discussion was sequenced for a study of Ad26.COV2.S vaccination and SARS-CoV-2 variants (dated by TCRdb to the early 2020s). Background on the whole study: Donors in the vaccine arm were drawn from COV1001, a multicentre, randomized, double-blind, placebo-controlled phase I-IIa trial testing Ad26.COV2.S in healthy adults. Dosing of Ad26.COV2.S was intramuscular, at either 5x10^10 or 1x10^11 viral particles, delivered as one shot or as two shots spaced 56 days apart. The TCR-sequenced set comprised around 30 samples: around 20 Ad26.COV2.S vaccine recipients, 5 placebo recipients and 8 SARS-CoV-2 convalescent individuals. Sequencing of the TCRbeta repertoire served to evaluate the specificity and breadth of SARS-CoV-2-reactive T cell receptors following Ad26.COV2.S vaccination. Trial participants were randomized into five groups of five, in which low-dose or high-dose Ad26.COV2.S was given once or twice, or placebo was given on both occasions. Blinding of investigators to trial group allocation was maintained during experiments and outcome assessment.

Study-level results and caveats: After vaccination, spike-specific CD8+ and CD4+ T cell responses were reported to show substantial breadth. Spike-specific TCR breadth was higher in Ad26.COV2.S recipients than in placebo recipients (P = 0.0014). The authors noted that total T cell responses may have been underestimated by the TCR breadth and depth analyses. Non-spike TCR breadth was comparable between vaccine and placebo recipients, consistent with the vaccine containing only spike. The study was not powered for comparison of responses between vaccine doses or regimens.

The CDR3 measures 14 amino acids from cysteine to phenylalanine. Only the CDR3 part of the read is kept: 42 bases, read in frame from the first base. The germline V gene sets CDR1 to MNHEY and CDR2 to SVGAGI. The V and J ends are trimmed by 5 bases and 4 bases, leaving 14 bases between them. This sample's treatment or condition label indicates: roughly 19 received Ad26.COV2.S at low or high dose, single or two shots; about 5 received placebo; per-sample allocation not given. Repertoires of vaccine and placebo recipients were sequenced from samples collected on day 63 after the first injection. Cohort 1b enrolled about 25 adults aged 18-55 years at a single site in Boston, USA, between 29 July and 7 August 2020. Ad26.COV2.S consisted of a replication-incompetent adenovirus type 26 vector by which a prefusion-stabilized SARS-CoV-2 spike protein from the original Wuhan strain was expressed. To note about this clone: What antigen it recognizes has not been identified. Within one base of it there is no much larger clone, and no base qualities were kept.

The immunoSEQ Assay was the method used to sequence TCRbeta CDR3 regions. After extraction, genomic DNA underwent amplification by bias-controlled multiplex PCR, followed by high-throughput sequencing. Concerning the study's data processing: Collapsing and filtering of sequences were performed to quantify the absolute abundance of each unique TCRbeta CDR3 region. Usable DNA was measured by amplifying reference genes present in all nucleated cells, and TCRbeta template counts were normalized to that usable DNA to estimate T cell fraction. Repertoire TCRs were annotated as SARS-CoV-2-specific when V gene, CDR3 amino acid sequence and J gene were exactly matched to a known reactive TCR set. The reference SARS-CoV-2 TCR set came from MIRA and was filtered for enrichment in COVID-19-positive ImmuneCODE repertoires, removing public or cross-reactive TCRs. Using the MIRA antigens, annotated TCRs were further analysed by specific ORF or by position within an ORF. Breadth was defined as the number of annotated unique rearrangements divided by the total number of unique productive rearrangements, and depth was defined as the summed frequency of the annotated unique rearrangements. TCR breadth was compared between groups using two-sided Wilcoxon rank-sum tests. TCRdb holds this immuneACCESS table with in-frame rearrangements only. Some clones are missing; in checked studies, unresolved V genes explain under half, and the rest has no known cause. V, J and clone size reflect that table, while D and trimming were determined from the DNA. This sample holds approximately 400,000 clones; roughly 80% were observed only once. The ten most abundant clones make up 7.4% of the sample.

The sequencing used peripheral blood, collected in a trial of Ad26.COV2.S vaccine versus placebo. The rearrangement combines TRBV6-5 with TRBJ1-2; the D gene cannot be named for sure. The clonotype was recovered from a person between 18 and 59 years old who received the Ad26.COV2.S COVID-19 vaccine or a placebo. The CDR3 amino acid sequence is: CASSPTSKVYGYTF. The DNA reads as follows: TGTGCCAGCAGTCCAACTAGCAAAGTCTATGGCTACACCTTC.